This entry lists 25 T cell receptor beta chains sequenced from one sample in a study of chemoradiotherapy in HPV16-positive cancers. Produced via immunoSEQ multiplex PCR; TCRdb's table is partial and in-frame only. The table includes some 14,000 clones, roughly 74% detected once. This sample was gathered from a patient who underwent chemoradiotherapy. These receptors all stem from a human donor with HPV-associated anogenital cancer.

V usage is TRBV27 and J usage is TRBJ1-2; D not resolved. With 5 bases removed from V and 3 bases from J, the gap between germline ends came to 10 bases. The CDR3 covers 13 residues. Germline V lookup: CDR1 MNHEY, CDR2 SMNVEV (reference sequence). DNA of the CDR3: TGTGCCAGCAGTCGACGGGCAGACTATGGCTACACCTTC. Translated: CASSRRADYGYTF.

In the case of this clone: Other nucleotide sequences from this sample produce the same CDR3. The chain combines TRBV2 with TRBJ2-3; D is unclear. Trimming removed 5 bases at V and 1 base at J, with 13 bases between. Germline assignment: CDR1 SNHLY and CDR2 FYNNEI. This CDR3 spans 15 amino acids. CDR3 sequence: CASSRSVRGTDTQYF. As DNA, the CDR3 is TGTGCCAGCAGTCGAAGTGTACGGGGCACAGATACGCAGTATTTT.

This clone was recorded only once. The rearrangement joins TRBV2 to TRBJ1-4; D unclear. V was clipped by 7 bases and J by 6 bases, with 3 bases between them. Germline-derived CDR1 and CDR2 are SNHLY and FYNNEI. The CDR3 is made up of 10 amino acids. The CDR3: CASIDEKLFF. The DNA of the CDR3 is TGTGCCAGCATAGATGAAAAACTGTTTTTT. The full variable domain, in which reference TRBV2 and TRBJ1-4 provide the parts outside the CDR3, is EPEVTQTPSHQVTQMGQEVILRCVPISNHLYFYWYRQILGQKVEFLVSFYNNEISEKSEIFDDQFSVERPDGSNFTLKIRSTKLEDSAMYFCASIDEKLFFGSGTQLSVL.

The J gene is TRBJ1-2, the V gene TRBV11-3; tentatively, D is TRBD1 (5 bases). Germline V gene sequence: CDR1 SGHNT, CDR2 YENEEA. Trimming removed 4 bases at V and 4 bases at J, with 13 bases between. The CDR3 is 14 residues long. The chain's CDR3 is CASSSSTGPYGYTF. In DNA form, the CDR3 reads TGTGCCAGCAGCTCCTCGACGGGGCCCTATGGCTACACCTTC.

This clone was counted between two and nine times. The chain recombines TRBV18 with TRBJ1-4, with unresolved D. Germline CDR1 and CDR2: KGHSH and LQKENI. V lost 3 bases to trimming and J lost 4 bases, with 6 bases between them. The CDR3 totals 13 residues. CDR3 loop: CASSPTYNEKLFF. In DNA, the CDR3 is TGTGCCAGCTCACCGACCTATAATGAAAAACTGTTTTTT.

The rearrangement joins TRBV27 to TRBJ2-3; D unresolved. CDR1 and CDR2 (germline): MNHEY, SMNVEV (reference sequence). The CDR3 consists of 11 residues. Trimming pared 5 bases from V and 4 bases from J, leaving 4 bases between. CDR3: CASSGPDTQYF. Here the CDR3 DNA reads TGTGCCAGCAGTGGGCCAGATACGCAGTATTTT.

The chain links TRBV7-3 to TRBJ2-3; TRBD2 aligns across 7 bases. The CDR3 spans 16 residues. Trimming at V came to 1 base and at J to 2 bases, leaving 6 bases not matched to a gene. In germline, CDR1 is SGHTA, CDR2 FQGTGA. The CDR3 is CASSLNWGGTTDTQYF. DNA of the CDR3: TGTGCCAGCAGCTTAAATTGGGGGGGTACCACAGATACGCAGTATTTT.

The chain uses TRBV29-1 and TRBJ2-4; no definite D call. The CDR3 is 10 residues long. V lost 4 bases, J lost 8 bases, and 6 bases lay in between. Germline assignment: CDR1 SQVTM and CDR2 ANQGSEA. CDR3 sequence (DNA): TGCAGCGTTGTACAGCACATTCAGTACTTC. This sequence encodes CSVVQHIQYF.

The sample holds a few counts of this clone. The CDR3 loop reads CASSGETRGLSYEQYF. The CDR3 region has the DNA TGTGCCAGCAGTGGAGAGACAAGGGGGCTCTCCTACGAGCAGTACTTC. The chain joins TRBV6-1 to TRBJ2-7, with 7 nucleotides matching TRBD1. V shed 4 bases, J shed 0 bases, and the junction held 9 bases outside the gene matches. Per the germline V gene, CDR1 is MNHNS and CDR2 is SASEGT. This CDR3 is built from 16 residues.

This chain joins TRBV27 and TRBJ2-7; the match to TRBD1 covers 7 bases. The CDR3 length is 14 residues. V lost 7 bases, J lost 6 bases, and 12 bases stayed unmatched. Germline V gene lookup returns CDR1 MNHEY and CDR2 SMNVEV (reference sequence). CDR3 coding DNA: TGTGCCAGCACCGAGAGACAGGGAATCTCCGAGCAGTACTTC. Its protein product is CASTERQGISEQYF.

This rearrangement joins TRBV6-5 to TRBJ2-1, with 7 bases that match TRBD2. CDR3 size: 15 residues. The V segment lost 4 bases and the J segment 10 bases; nucleotides outside the gene matches: 13. Germline V CDR1 and CDR2: MNHEY, SVGAGI. CDR3 bases: TGTGCCAGCAGTTTCAACCCCAGGACTAGTCGGGAGCAGTTCTTC. It encodes CASSFNPRTSREQFF.

In this sample, this clone turned up a few times. This chain links TRBV11-1 with TRBJ2-6, with 10 bases matching TRBD1. V trimming: 6 bases; J trimming: 0 bases; junction bases outside the gene matches: 8. CDR1 and CDR2 from the germline V gene are SGHAT and FQDESV (reference sequence). This CDR3 comprises 18 residues. This chain's CDR3 is CASSHGGQGGSGANVLTF. Written as DNA, the CDR3 is TGTGCCAGCAGTCATGGTGGACAGGGGGGCTCTGGGGCCAACGTCCTGACTTTC.

This chain joins TRBV5-1 and TRBJ2-2; D possibly corresponds to TRBD2 (6 bases). The CDR3 length is 14 residues. Trimming removed 6 bases at V and 1 base at J, with 10 bases between. Germline CDR1 SGHRS, CDR2 YFSETQ. CDR3 in amino acids: CASTSEGNTGELFF. The CDR3 region has the DNA TGCGCCAGCACTTCGGAGGGGAACACCGGGGAGCTGTTTTTT.

The V and J genes are TRBV2 and TRBJ2-5; TRBD2 matches at 12 bases. V was clipped by 5 bases and J by 2 bases; unmatched bases: 9. Germline CDR1 and CDR2: SNHLY and FYNNEI. This CDR3 comprises 17 residues. CDR3 sequence reads: CASSPGLAGPQQETQYF. CDR3 coding DNA: TGTGCCAGCAGTCCCGGACTAGCGGGACCGCAACAAGAGACCCAGTACTTC.

The chain combines TRBV7-9 with TRBJ2-3, with a tentative D call TRBD2 (6 bases). Germline V gene sequence: CDR1 SEHNR, CDR2 FQNEAQ (reference sequence). The CDR3 has 15 amino acids. V gave up 5 bases and J gave up 1 base, with 13 bases separating them. CDR3 protein: CASSPWASGTDTQYF. The CDR3 bases are TGTGCCAGCAGCCCCTGGGCTAGCGGCACAGATACGCAGTATTTT.

This clone was observed a few times. The chain carries TRBV6-6 and TRBJ2-3; 7 bases are shared with TRBD2. This CDR3 is 15 amino acids long. V lost 6 bases and J lost 0; bases outside the gene matches: 6. Germline CDR1 is MNHNY and CDR2 is SVGAGI (reference sequence). This CDR3 reads CASSESSGSTDTQYF. The CDR3 bases are TGTGCCAGCAGCGAATCTAGCGGCAGCACAGATACGCAGTATTTT.

This chain joins TRBV28 and TRBJ2-7; 8 bases map to TRBD2. V was clipped by 4 bases and J by 4 bases; unmatched bases: 3. Germline assignment: CDR1 MDHEN and CDR2 SYDVKM. The CDR3 sequence is 13 residues long. The CDR3: CASSSGLVYEQYF. The CDR3 DNA follows: TGTGCCAGCAGTTCGGGACTAGTATACGAGCAGTACTTC.

The chain couples TRBV27 to TRBJ1-2; D ambiguous. The germline V gene has CDR1 MNHEY and CDR2 SMNVEV (reference sequence). The CDR3 is 16 amino acids. V lost 3 bases to trimming and J lost 4 bases, with 18 bases between them. CDR3 sequence reads: CASSLVPGLEGYGYTF. DNA of the CDR3: TGTGCCAGCAGTTTGGTTCCCGGGTTAGAAGGCTATGGCTACACCTTC.

Written as DNA, the CDR3 is TGTGCCAGCAGCGTCCCCAATCAGCCCCAGCATTTT. Its translation is CASSVPNQPQHF. The chain recombines TRBV6-1 with TRBJ1-5; D ambiguous. The germline V and J ends were trimmed by 6 bases and 3 bases, with 6 bases remaining between them. The CDR3 totals 12 residues. The germline V gene has CDR1 MNHNS and CDR2 SASEGT.

This clone was counted a few times. J is TRBJ1-1 and V is TRBV5-4; 10 nucleotides match TRBD1. This CDR3 has 14 residues. Germline CDR1 reads SGHNT; CDR2 reads YYREEE (reference sequence). With V trimmed by 4 bases and J by 11 bases, 11 bases remained unmatched. CDR3 region: CASSAGGQGLTAFF. The CDR3 nucleotides read TGTGCCAGCAGCGCCGGGGGACAGGGGCTGACGGCTTTCTTT.

This chain uses TRBV7-8 with TRBJ1-5, with D tentatively TRBD1 (5 bases). Trimming pared 0 bases from V and 5 bases from J, leaving 11 bases between. Germline loops: CDR1 SGHVS, CDR2 FQNEAQ. The CDR3 extends over 15 amino acids. CDR3 nucleotide sequence: TGTGCCAGCAGCTTAGCGCTGAGGGGTGATCAGCCCCAGCATTTT. Protein: CASSLALRGDQPQHF.

The rearrangement joins TRBV10-3 to TRBJ2-7, with D uncertain. In germline, CDR1 is ENHRY, CDR2 SYGVKD. V was pared by 0 bases and J by 1 base, with 13 bases between. CDR3 length: 16 residues. This chain's CDR3 is CAISESKAGTSYEQYF. The CDR3, as DNA: TGTGCCATCAGTGAGTCGAAGGCCGGAACTTCCTACGAGCAGTACTTC.

This sequence joins TRBV5-6 and TRBJ2-1, with D unresolved. The V end was cut by 1 base, the J end by 5 bases, with 16 bases between. CDR1 is SGHDT and CDR2 is YYEEEE in the germline V gene. This CDR3 contains 16 residues. DNA for the CDR3: TGTGCCAGCAGCTTGCTATCCCGCGGTATGAACAATGAGCAGTTCTTC. Its protein product is CASSLLSRGMNNEQFF.

The chain combines TRBV11-2 with TRBJ2-1, with 13 nucleotides matching TRBD2. The CDR3 is made up of 15 amino acids. The junction had 5 bases not matched to a gene; V was cut back by 5 bases and J by 7 bases. Germline assignment: CDR1 SGHAT and CDR2 FQNNGV. In nucleotides, the CDR3 is TGTGCCAGCAGCCCGGGACTAGCGGGACTTAATGAGCAGTTCTTC. It translates to CASSPGLAGLNEQFF.

The genes are TRBV10-1 and TRBJ2-5, with D possibly matching TRBD2 (5 bases). Germline V lookup: CDR1 WNHNN, CDR2 SYGVQD (reference sequence). The CDR3 spans 15 residues. The V and J ends lost 3 bases and 3 bases respectively, with 14 bases between them. The CDR3 DNA reads as TGCGCCAGCAGTGACCGGGGTGGTGTAGAAGAGACCCAGTACTTC. This translates into CASSDRGGVEETQYF.